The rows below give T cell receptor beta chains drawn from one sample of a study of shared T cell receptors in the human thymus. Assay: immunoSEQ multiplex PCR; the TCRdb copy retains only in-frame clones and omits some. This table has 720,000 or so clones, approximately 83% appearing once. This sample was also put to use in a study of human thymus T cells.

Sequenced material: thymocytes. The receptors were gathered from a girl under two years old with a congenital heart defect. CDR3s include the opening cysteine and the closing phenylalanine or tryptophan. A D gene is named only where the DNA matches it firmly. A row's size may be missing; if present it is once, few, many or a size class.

CDR3aa: CASSFPGTEAFF
CDR3nt: TGTGCCAGCAGCTTCCCCGGCACTGAAGCTTTCTTT
d_gene: NA
j_gene: TRBJ1-1
abundance: NA
v_gene: TRBV11-2

CDR3aa: CASKYTGIQFPDTQYF
CDR3nt: TGTGCCAGCAAATATACCGGGATCCAATTCCCAGATACGCAGTATTTT
d_gene: NA
j_gene: TRBJ2-3
abundance: NA
v_gene: TRBV5-4

CDR3aa: CASSQVGRGTEAFF
CDR3nt: TGCGCCAGCAGCCAAGTAGGCAGGGGGACTGAAGCTTTCTTT
d_gene: TRBD1
j_gene: TRBJ1-1
abundance: NA
v_gene: TRBV4-3

CDR3aa: CASSLGGTNTEAFF
CDR3nt: TGCGCCAGCAGCTTAGGGGGCACGAACACTGAAGCTTTCTTT
d_gene: TRBD1
j_gene: TRBJ1-1
abundance: NA
v_gene: TRBV5-1

CDR3aa: CASTPPLAGNRDEQYF
CDR3nt: TGTGCCAGCACCCCCCCCCTAGCGGGGAATCGCGACGAGCAGTACTTC
d_gene: TRBD2
j_gene: TRBJ2-7
abundance: NA
v_gene: TRBV5-8

CDR3aa: CASSARKNIQYF
CDR3nt: TGTGCCAGCAGTGCGAGAAAAAACATTCAGTACTTC
d_gene: NA
j_gene: TRBJ2-4
abundance: NA
v_gene: TRBV2

CDR3aa: CASSSGQGEITDTQYF
CDR3nt: TGTGCCAGCAGCTCAGGACAGGGGGAAATCACAGATACGCAGTATTTT
d_gene: TRBD1
j_gene: TRBJ2-3
abundance: NA
v_gene: TRBV5-5

CDR3aa: CASSLDRWSRAYGYTF
CDR3nt: TGTGCCAGCAGCTTAGATCGGTGGAGCAGAGCCTATGGCTACACCTTC
d_gene: NA
j_gene: TRBJ1-2
abundance: NA
v_gene: TRBV11-2

CDR3aa: CAWTPYQVAKNIQYF
CDR3nt: TGTGCCTGGACCCCGTATCAGGTAGCCAAAAACATTCAGTACTTC
d_gene: NA
j_gene: TRBJ2-4
abundance: NA
v_gene: TRBV30

CDR3aa: CASSLARRDRASRGEKLFF
CDR3nt: TGTGCCAGCAGCTTAGCGAGGCGGGACAGGGCCTCCCGGGGAGAAAAACTGTTTTTT
d_gene: TRBD1
j_gene: TRBJ1-4
abundance: NA
v_gene: TRBV7-9

CDR3aa: CASSRYTGTNTEAFF
CDR3nt: TGCGCCAGCAGCCGTTACACAGGGACGAACACTGAAGCTTTCTTT
d_gene: NA
j_gene: TRBJ1-1
abundance: NA
v_gene: TRBV4-3

CDR3aa: CASSEATEARRPFF
CDR3nt: TGCGCCAGCAGTGAGGCCACCGAGGCCCGCCGACCTTTCTTT
d_gene: NA
j_gene: TRBJ1-1
abundance: NA
v_gene: TRBV10-1

CDR3aa: CASRRGYRQGVSTNYGYTF
CDR3nt: TGCGCCAGCAGGAGAGGGTATCGACAGGGAGTCTCTACAAACTATGGCTACACCTTC
d_gene: TRBD1
j_gene: TRBJ1-2
abundance: NA
v_gene: TRBV5-1

CDR3aa: CASSYSLPGQTFEAFF
CDR3nt: TGTGCCAGCAGTTACAGCCTCCCGGGACAGACTTTCGAAGCTTTCTTT
d_gene: TRBD1
j_gene: TRBJ1-1
abundance: NA
v_gene: TRBV6-5

CDR3aa: CASSYQQGLNTEAFF
CDR3nt: TGTGCCAGCAGCTACCAACAGGGCCTGAACACTGAAGCTTTCTTT
d_gene: NA
j_gene: TRBJ1-1
abundance: NA
v_gene: TRBV27

CDR3aa: CASKLSSYNEQFF
CDR3nt: TGTGCCAGCAAACTGTCCTCCTACAATGAGCAGTTCTTC
d_gene: NA
j_gene: TRBJ2-1
abundance: NA
v_gene: TRBV28

CDR3aa: CASSRDRVHTQYF
CDR3nt: TGTGCCAGCTCACGAGACAGGGTGCATACGCAGTATTTT
d_gene: TRBD1
j_gene: TRBJ2-3
abundance: NA
v_gene: TRBV18

CDR3aa: CASSLAGSASGGAVSDTQYF
CDR3nt: TGTGCCAGCAGCTTAGCGGGTTCGGCTAGCGGGGGGGCCGTGTCAGATACGCAGTATTTT
d_gene: TRBD2
j_gene: TRBJ2-3
abundance: NA
v_gene: TRBV7-2

CDR3aa: CASRPLRGLANQPQHF
CDR3nt: TGTGCCAGCAGGCCTTTACGGGGATTGGCAAATCAGCCCCAGCATTTT
d_gene: NA
j_gene: TRBJ1-5
abundance: NA
v_gene: TRBV27

CDR3aa: CASSSGQGYNMNTEAFF
CDR3nt: TGTGCCAGCAGCTCGGGACAGGGATATAACATGAACACTGAAGCTTTCTTT
d_gene: TRBD1
j_gene: TRBJ1-1
abundance: few
v_gene: TRBV5-4

CDR3aa: CASSGPEGVDYEQYF
CDR3nt: TGTGCCAGCAGTGGTCCGGAGGGAGTCGACTACGAGCAGTACTTC
d_gene: NA
j_gene: TRBJ2-7
abundance: once
v_gene: TRBV2

CDR3aa: CASSLGQGARDTEAFF
CDR3nt: TGTGCCAGCAGCTTGGGGCAGGGGGCGCGGGACACTGAAGCTTTCTTT
d_gene: TRBD1
j_gene: TRBJ1-1
abundance: NA
v_gene: TRBV5-6

CDR3aa: CASSLQLNRGYTF
CDR3nt: TGTGCCAGCAGTCTACAGCTTAATCGTGGCTACACCTTC
d_gene: NA
j_gene: TRBJ1-2
abundance: few
v_gene: TRBV28

CDR3aa: CASSSYPEVPGGWDTEAFF
CDR3nt: TGTGCCAGCAGCTCCTACCCCGAAGTCCCGGGGGGGTGGGACACTGAAGCTTTCTTT
d_gene: NA
j_gene: TRBJ1-1
abundance: NA
v_gene: TRBV7-2

CDR3aa: CASSAERQFSVGTEAFF
CDR3nt: TGTGCCAGCAGCGCAGAACGACAGTTCTCGGTTGGCACTGAAGCTTTCTTT
d_gene: NA
j_gene: TRBJ1-1
abundance: NA
v_gene: TRBV9

CDR3aa: CASSPPAENTEAFF
CDR3nt: TGTGCCAGCAGTCCCCCTGCAGAAAACACTGAAGCTTTCTTT
d_gene: NA
j_gene: TRBJ1-1
abundance: NA
v_gene: TRBV28

CDR3aa: CASSSGDRDGYTF
CDR3nt: TGTGCCAGCAGCTCGGGGGACAGGGACGGCTACACCTTC
d_gene: TRBD1
j_gene: TRBJ1-2
abundance: NA
v_gene: TRBV5-6

CDR3aa: CASSRLGGGTDTQYF
CDR3nt: TGCGCCAGCAGCCGGCTGGGGGGGGGAACAGATACGCAGTATTTT
d_gene: TRBD2
j_gene: TRBJ2-3
abundance: NA
v_gene: TRBV5-1

CDR3aa: CASSFIRGNTEAFF
CDR3nt: TGTGCCAGTAGTTTCATCAGGGGGAACACTGAAGCTTTCTTT
d_gene: NA
j_gene: TRBJ1-1
abundance: NA
v_gene: TRBV19

CDR3aa: CASSYRTAHGYTF
CDR3nt: TGTGCCAGCAGTTACCGGACAGCCCACGGCTACACCTTC
d_gene: NA
j_gene: TRBJ1-2
abundance: NA
v_gene: TRBV6-5

CDR3aa: CASSWTGDDTDTQYF
CDR3nt: TGTGCCAGCAGTTGGACAGGGGATGACACAGATACGCAGTATTTT
d_gene: TRBD1
j_gene: TRBJ2-3
abundance: NA
v_gene: TRBV6-5

CDR3aa: CASSPGLGGFEQYF
CDR3nt: TGTGCCAGCAGTCCGGGACTAGGGGGCTTCGAGCAGTACTTC
d_gene: NA
j_gene: TRBJ2-7
abundance: NA
v_gene: TRBV7-2

CDR3aa: CASSPGSGGTTGELFF
CDR3nt: TGTGCCAGCAGCCCAGGTAGCGGGGGGACCACCGGGGAGCTGTTTTTT
d_gene: TRBD2
j_gene: TRBJ2-2
abundance: once
v_gene: TRBV4-2

CDR3aa: CASKGRTEAFF
CDR3nt: TGTGCCAGTAAGGGGCGCACTGAAGCTTTCTTT
d_gene: NA
j_gene: TRBJ1-1
abundance: NA
v_gene: TRBV19

CDR3aa: CASSQVGWGDPIIYQPQHF
CDR3nt: TGCGCCAGCAGCCAAGTTGGTTGGGGGGACCCAATAATTTATCAGCCCCAGCATTTT
d_gene: NA
j_gene: TRBJ1-5
abundance: NA
v_gene: TRBV4-1

CDR3aa: CASSEDGGTVGNEQFF
CDR3nt: TGTGCCAGCAGTGAAGACGGGGGGACCGTTGGGAATGAGCAGTTCTTC
d_gene: TRBD2
j_gene: TRBJ2-1
abundance: few
v_gene: TRBV6-7

CDR3aa: CASSLDRGQQETQYF
CDR3nt: TGTGCCAGCAGCTTGGATAGAGGACAGCAAGAGACCCAGTACTTC
d_gene: NA
j_gene: TRBJ2-5
abundance: NA
v_gene: TRBV5-6

CDR3aa: CAWSSTTGQGEAFF
CDR3nt: TGTGCCTGGAGTTCGACCACCGGACAGGGGGAAGCTTTCTTT
d_gene: TRBD1
j_gene: TRBJ1-1
abundance: few
v_gene: TRBV30

CDR3aa: CASSQGRQPNNEKLFF
CDR3nt: TGTGCCAGCAGCCAAGGGAGACAGCCCAATAATGAAAAACTGTTTTTT
d_gene: NA
j_gene: TRBJ1-4
abundance: NA
v_gene: TRBV14

CDR3aa: CSVEVAGGGTLYGYTF
CDR3nt: TGCAGCGTTGAAGTCGCGGGCGGAGGTACGCTCTATGGCTACACCTTC
d_gene: NA
j_gene: TRBJ1-2
abundance: NA
v_gene: TRBV29-1

CDR3aa: CASSQVQLTGGKYTGELFF
CDR3nt: TGTGCCAGCAGCCAAGTCCAGTTGACAGGGGGCAAGTACACCGGGGAGCTGTTTTTT
d_gene: TRBD1
j_gene: TRBJ2-2
abundance: NA
v_gene: TRBV14

CDR3aa: CASSLRGGVETQYF
CDR3nt: TGTGCCAGCAGCTTGAGGGGGGGCGTGGAGACCCAGTACTTC
d_gene: NA
j_gene: TRBJ2-5
abundance: NA
v_gene: TRBV5-4

CDR3aa: CASSQVSNGDTLRRQYF
CDR3nt: TGCGCCAGCAGCCAAGTTAGCAACGGGGACACCTTACGAAGGCAGTACTTC
d_gene: NA
j_gene: TRBJ2-7
abundance: NA
v_gene: TRBV4-1

CDR3aa: CASSLGQGGIYEQYF
CDR3nt: TGCGCCAGCAGCTTGGGACAGGGTGGAATCTACGAGCAGTACTTC
d_gene: TRBD1
j_gene: TRBJ2-7
abundance: NA
v_gene: TRBV5-1

CDR3aa: CASSLQGPPPEQFF
CDR3nt: TGTGCCAGCAGTTTACAGGGTCCCCCGCCTGAGCAGTTCTTC
d_gene: NA
j_gene: TRBJ2-1
abundance: NA
v_gene: TRBV27

CDR3aa: CASSSGGPLWCEQYF
CDR3nt: TGTGCCAGCAGCTCAGGGGGCCCCCTTTGGTGCGAGCAGTACTTC
d_gene: TRBD1
j_gene: TRBJ2-7
abundance: NA
v_gene: TRBV7-2

CDR3aa: CASSVLRFGVGELFF
CDR3nt: TGTGCCAGCAGCGTGCTGAGGTTTGGAGTCGGGGAGCTGTTTTTT
d_gene: NA
j_gene: TRBJ2-2
abundance: NA
v_gene: TRBV7-9

CDR3aa: CASRLLAGGNNEQFF
CDR3nt: TGTGCCAGCAGGCTACTAGCGGGGGGGAACAATGAGCAGTTCTTC
d_gene: TRBD2
j_gene: TRBJ2-1
abundance: NA
v_gene: TRBV2

CDR3aa: CASSLDSGGTYTGELFF
CDR3nt: TGTGCCAGCAGCTTGGACAGCGGGGGCACATACACCGGGGAGCTGTTTTTT
d_gene: TRBD2
j_gene: TRBJ2-2
abundance: NA
v_gene: TRBV5-8

CDR3aa: CASSLDLLTAVSSYNEQFF
CDR3nt: TGCGCCAGCAGCTTGGACCTTCTTACAGCTGTGAGCTCCTACAATGAGCAGTTCTTC
d_gene: NA
j_gene: TRBJ2-1
abundance: NA
v_gene: TRBV5-1

CDR3aa: CASSLQGSNEKLFF
CDR3nt: TGCGCCAGCAGCTTACAGGGGTCTAATGAAAAACTGTTTTTT
d_gene: TRBD1
j_gene: TRBJ1-4
abundance: NA
v_gene: TRBV5-1

CDR3aa: CASSLGFSSYSYEQYF
CDR3nt: TGTGCCAGCAGCTTAGGATTTAGCAGTTACTCCTACGAGCAGTACTTC
d_gene: NA
j_gene: TRBJ2-7
abundance: NA
v_gene: TRBV7-9